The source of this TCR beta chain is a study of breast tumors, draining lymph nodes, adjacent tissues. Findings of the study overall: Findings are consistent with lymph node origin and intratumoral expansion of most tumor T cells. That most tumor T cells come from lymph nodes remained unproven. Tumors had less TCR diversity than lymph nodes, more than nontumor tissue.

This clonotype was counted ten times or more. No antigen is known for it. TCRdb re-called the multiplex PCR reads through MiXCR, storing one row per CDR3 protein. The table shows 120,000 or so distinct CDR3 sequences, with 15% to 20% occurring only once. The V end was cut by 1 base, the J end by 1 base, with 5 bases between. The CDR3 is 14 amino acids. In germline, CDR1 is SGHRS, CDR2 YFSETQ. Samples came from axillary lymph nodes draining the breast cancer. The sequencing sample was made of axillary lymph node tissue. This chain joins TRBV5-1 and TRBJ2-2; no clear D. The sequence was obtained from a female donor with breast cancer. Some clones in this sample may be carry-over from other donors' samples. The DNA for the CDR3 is TGCGCCAGCAGCTTGTTAGGGAACACCGGGGAGCTGTTTTTT. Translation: CASSLLGNTGELFF.